This T cell receptor (beta chain) stems from a study of Graves' ophthalmopathy and Graves' hyperthyroidism. Per the germline V gene, CDR1 is DFQATT and CDR2 is SNEGSKA (reference sequence). The CDR3 has 14 amino acids. V shed 4 bases, J shed 3 bases, and the junction held 7 bases outside the gene matches. TCR beta CDR3 amplification used RNA transcripts. After a first-round RT-PCR with HTBI primers, a second-round multiplex PCR was run. TCRdb reanalysed the multiplex PCR reads using MiXCR and keeps one entry per CDR3 protein. Among some 350,000 distinct CDR3 sequences listed, roughly a sixth were seen once. This clonotype was picked up many times.

The rearrangement links TRBV20-1 to TRBJ2-7; 9 nucleotides align to TRBD2. Sequenced sample: peripheral blood. The source of this sequence is an adult woman with stable Graves' hyperthyroidism. This CDR3 is CSAIRGAGGYEQYF. DNA of the CDR3: TGCAGTGCTATCCGGGGAGCGGGAGGCTACGAGCAGTACTTC.